The rows below give T cell receptor beta chains drawn from one sample of a study of early T cells in non-severe SARS-CoV-2 infection. Each CDR3 protein is one row after TCRdb ran MiXCR on the 5' RACE reads. The sample yields some 49,000 distinct CDR3 sequences, roughly 10% seen once. The sequencing input was whole blood. These receptors all come from an adult who was a healthcare worker with PCR-confirmed SARS-CoV-2 infection or an uninfected control (not recorded which). CDR3s include the opening cysteine and the closing phenylalanine or tryptophan. A D gene is named only where the DNA matches it firmly. The size field is filled for only some rows; it gives once, few, many or a size class.

CDR3 length	clone size	J gene	D gene	V gene	CDR3 DNA	CDR3 protein
16	-	TRBJ2-1	-	TRBV9	TGTGCCAGCAACGAGGACGGGGGCGCCTCGATAAATGAGCAGTTCTTC	CASNEDGGASINEQFF
18	-	TRBJ1-6	-	TRBV20-1	TGCAGTGCTAGAGATCGGGGGACCACAAGCTCCTATAATTCACCCCTCCACTTT	CSARDRGTTSSYNSPLHF
14	few	TRBJ2-1	TRBD2	TRBV19	TGTGCCAGTAAATGGCGGGGGACCTACAATGAGCAGTTCTTC	CASKWRGTYNEQFF
16	few	TRBJ2-7	-	TRBV20-1	TGCAGTGCTAGAGACCCTAACGGCAGGCGAATCTACGAGCAGTACTTC	CSARDPNGRRIYEQYF
14	few	TRBJ2-5	-	TRBV11-2	TGTGCCAGCAGCTTCGCAGGTTTCAAAGAGACCCAGTACTTC	CASSFAGFKETQYF
17	few	TRBJ1-4	TRBD1	TRBV3-1	TGTGCCAGCAGCGGGGACAGGGGGCTGTATACTAATGAAAAACTGTTTTTT	CASSGDRGLYTNEKLFF
17	-	TRBJ2-3	TRBD2	TRBV28	TGTGCCAGCAGTTTCTCTCCAACTAGCGGGGGCACAGATACGCAGTATTTT	CASSFSPTSGGTDTQYF
15	-	TRBJ2-2	-	TRBV18	TGTGCCAGCTCACCACCCTTAGCTGGCACCGGGGAGCTGTTTTTT	CASSPPLAGTGELFF
12	many	TRBJ1-2	-	TRBV30	TGTGCCTGCCCCGCCGGGGGAAATGGCTACACCTTC	CACPAGGNGYTF
11	-	TRBJ2-5	-	TRBV28	TGTGCCAGCAGGTATCAAGAGACCCAGTACTTC	CASRYQETQYF
13	few	TRBJ2-2	-	TRBV7-2	TGTGCCAGCAGTACACCGAACACCGGGGAGCTGTTTTTT	CASSTPNTGELFF
14	many	TRBJ1-1	-	TRBV6-1	TGTGCCAGCAGTGAAGTTCAGGGGAACACTGAAGCTTTCTTT	CASSEVQGNTEAFF
14	-	TRBJ1-4	TRBD1	TRBV15	TGTGCCACCAGGGCCCGGGACAGACATGAAAAACTGTTTTTT	CATRARDRHEKLFF
14	many	TRBJ2-7	-	TRBV4-1	TGCGCCAGCAGCCAAGCTCAGCTCTCCTACGAGCAGTACTTC	CASSQAQLSYEQYF
15	few	TRBJ1-1	-	TRBV3-1	TGTGCCAGCAGCCACCGGCGGGCACCGGGGGCTGAAGCTTTCTTT	CASSHRRAPGAEAFF
16	many	TRBJ2-2	TRBD2	TRBV7-3	TGTGCCAGCAGCTTACGAGGGACTAGCGGGACCGGGGAGCTGTTTTTT	CASSLRGTSGTGELFF
13	few	TRBJ2-5	-	TRBV5-5	TGTGCCAGCAGCTTGGTTCCTCAAGAGACCCAGTACTTC	CASSLVPQETQYF
14	many	TRBJ2-7	-	TRBV5-6	TGTGCCAGCAGCTTGGGGGGGGCTCCCTACGAGCAGTACTTC	CASSLGGAPYEQYF
17	many	TRBJ2-1	TRBD2	TRBV19	TGTGCCAGTAGTATAGATCCTAGCGGAAGCTCCTACAATGAGCAGTTCTTC	CASSIDPSGSSYNEQFF
15	many	TRBJ2-2	TRBD2	TRBV7-2	TGTGCCAGCAGCTCTAGCGGGAGGGCAACCGGGGAGCTGTTTTTT	CASSSSGRATGELFF
13	few	TRBJ2-7	TRBD1	TRBV29-1	TGCAGCGTAGCCAGAGGACAGGGCACCGAGCAGTACTTC	CSVARGQGTEQYF
17	-	TRBJ2-1	TRBD2	TRBV7-2	TGTGCCAGCAGCCCCCCGGGCGGCGGGAGAAGGAGTAATGAGCAGTTCTTC	CASSPPGGGRRSNEQFF
17	few	TRBJ1-5	TRBD1	TRBV6-6	TGTGCCAGCAGTTCCCGGGGGGGACAGGGAAGCAATCAGCCCCAGCATTTT	CASSSRGGQGSNQPQHF
11	-	TRBJ1-4	-	TRBV29-1	TGCAGCGTTGAGGAGAATGAAAAACTGTTTTTT	CSVEENEKLFF
14	few	TRBJ2-7	TRBD1	TRBV4-3	TGCGCCAGCAGCCCCGGGACAGGGGCAGGGGAGCAGTACTTC	CASSPGTGAGEQYF
15	many	TRBJ2-3	TRBD1	TRBV6-4	TGTGCCAGCAGAGAGGGGGCGCGGGGCACAGATACGCAGTATTTT	CASREGARGTDTQYF
15	few	TRBJ1-4	-	TRBV18	TGTGCCAGCTCACCAGATAGGGGTTTCGGTGAAAAACTGTTTTTT	CASSPDRGFGEKLFF
13	many	TRBJ2-7	-	TRBV20-1	TGCAGTGCTAGAAATAGTCCCTCCTACGAGCAGTACTTC	CSARNSPSYEQYF
12	many	TRBJ2-5	-	TRBV29-1	TGCAGCGTTGGAGGCAGGCAAGAGACCCAGTACTTC	CSVGGRQETQYF
14	many	TRBJ1-1	-	TRBV5-1	TGCGCCAGCAGGTACGGGGAAATGAACACTGAAGCTTTCTTT	CASRYGEMNTEAFF
15	many	TRBJ1-1	-	TRBV7-9	TGTGCCAGCAGCTTAGCTCAGGGAATGAACACTGAAGCTTTCTTT	CASSLAQGMNTEAFF
15	few	TRBJ2-7	TRBD2	TRBV19	TGTGCCAGTAGTATCCCCGGGAGGACTATGGGTGAGCAGTACTTC	CASSIPGRTMGEQYF
12	-	TRBJ2-5	-	TRBV18	TGTGCCAGCTCCCCCGTAGGGGACACCCAGTACTTC	CASSPVGDTQYF
15	-	TRBJ2-3	TRBD1	TRBV7-8	TGTGCCAGCAGCTGGACAGGGGGGAGCACAGATACGCAGTATTTT	CASSWTGGSTDTQYF
15	few	TRBJ2-1	-	TRBV3-1	TGTGCCAGCAGCAAAGACCCCGCCTCCTACAATGAGCAGTTCTTC	CASSKDPASYNEQFF
16	many	TRBJ1-5	-	TRBV21-1	TGTGCCAGCAGCCGCGACAGGGGGCATAGCAATCAGCCCCAGCATTTT	CASSRDRGHSNQPQHF
12	many	TRBJ1-1	-	TRBV30	TGTGCCTGGAGTGTAGGAATTCGGGAAGCTTTCTTT	CAWSVGIREAFF
11	few	TRBJ2-1	-	TRBV29-1	TGCAGCGTTCTAGCTTACAATGAGCAGTTCTTC	CSVLAYNEQFF
11	many	TRBJ2-5	-	TRBV6-2/TRBV6-3	TGTGCCAGCATTTGGCGGGAGACCCAGTACTTC	CASIWRETQYF
14	medium-sized	TRBJ2-1	-	TRBV9	TGTGCCAGCAGCGTAGTTTCCGGGTCCAATGAGCAGTTCTTC	CASSVVSGSNEQFF
15	many	TRBJ2-1	-	TRBV7-2	TGTGCCAGCAGCTTAGCAAAGGCCTCCTACAATGAGCAGTTCTTC	CASSLAKASYNEQFF
15	-	TRBJ1-2	-	TRBV7-9	TGTGCCAGCAGCCCGACGGGGCTAGGGAACTATGGCTACACCTTC	CASSPTGLGNYGYTF
18	few	TRBJ2-5	TRBD2	TRBV4-1	TGCGCCAGCAGCCAAGATCAGTACGGCGGGGGGATACAAGAGACCCAGTACTTC	CASSQDQYGGGIQETQYF
15	medium-sized	TRBJ2-1	-	TRBV29-1	TGCAGCGTTGAAGATCCCGGACAAGGGCACAATGAGCAGTTCTTC	CSVEDPGQGHNEQFF
15	few	TRBJ2-7	TRBD1	TRBV9	TGTGCCAGCAGCGTCGGAGGGAGGACAGGGGTCGAGCAGTACTTC	CASSVGGRTGVEQYF
14	few	TRBJ1-2	TRBD1	TRBV12-3/TRBV12-4	TGTGCCAGCAGTCCCGGGACAGGGATCTATGGCTACACCTTC	CASSPGTGIYGYTF
15	many	TRBJ2-1	TRBD2	TRBV6-5	TGTGCCAGCAGTTACATAGCTAGCGGGAGCCATGAGCAGTTCTTC	CASSYIASGSHEQFF
14	-	TRBJ2-2	TRBD2	TRBV5-1	TGCGCCAGCAGCTTGGCGGGAGGGACCGGGGAGCTGTTTTTT	CASSLAGGTGELFF
15	many	TRBJ1-4	TRBD1	TRBV12-3/TRBV12-4	TGTGCCAGCAGTTTAACGACAGGGGGCAGTGAAAAACTGTTTTTT	CASSLTTGGSEKLFF
14	many	TRBJ1-4	-	TRBV5-6	TGTGCCAGCAGCTTGCACGGGGCAAGTGAAAAACTGTTTTTT	CASSLHGASEKLFF
16	-	TRBJ1-1	TRBD1	TRBV18	TGTGCCAGCTCACCCGGGACAGGTTGGGCGAACACTGAAGCTTTCTTT	CASSPGTGWANTEAFF